Listed here are 10 T cell receptor beta chains from one sample, sequenced in a study of T cell changes during pregnancy in multiple sclerosis. Data came from immunoSEQ multiplex PCR; TCRdb stores just in-frame clones and leaves some out. Among more than 25,000 clones listed, 91% were seen once. The sample was CD8+ T cells from peripheral blood mononuclear cells, taken in the second trimester of pregnancy. All receptors derive from a female donor in good health, enrolled as a control in a pregnancy study.

The chain recombines TRBV6-5 with TRBJ1-2, with TRBD1 as a possible D gene (6 bases). Germline CDR1 reads MNHEY; CDR2 reads SVGAGI. CDR3 length: 12 amino acids. The germline V and J ends were trimmed by 8 bases and 2 bases, with 9 bases remaining between them. The DNA of the CDR3 is TGTGCCAGCCTAGGGGGAAACTATGGCTACACCTTC. Residues: CASLGGNYGYTF.

This clone was recorded once. The chain links TRBV7-9 to TRBJ2-3, with TRBD1 as a possible D gene (6 bases). Germline CDR1 and CDR2: SEHNR and FQNEAQ (reference sequence). This CDR3 comprises 19 residues. V gave up 6 bases and J gave up 2 bases, with 27 bases separating them. CDR3 nucleotides: TGTGCCAGCAGTCGCACCTTCCGGGACAAAGAAAGCTTCACAGATACGCAGTATTTT. Its protein is CASSRTFRDKESFTDTQYF.

The chain links TRBV7-2 to TRBJ1-1; D may be TRBD1 (5 bases). Germline V gene lookup returns CDR1 SGHTA and CDR2 FQGNSA. V lost 3 bases and J lost 4, with 9 bases in between. This CDR3 has 13 amino acids. CDR3 bases: TGTGCCAGCAGCTTGGGGGGAAGCACTGAAGCTTTCTTT. It yields the protein CASSLGGSTEAFF.

In this sample, this clone turned up once. The rearrangement uses TRBV29-1 and TRBJ2-7; D is possibly TRBD2 (5 bases). CDR1 is SQVTM, CDR2 ANQGSEA, per germline. The CDR3 totals 11 residues. V was shortened by 7 bases and J by 6 bases, with 13 bases between the two germline ends. This CDR3 is CSAGGSLEQYF. The CDR3 coding sequence is TGCAGCGCTGGAGGCTCTCTCGAGCAGTACTTC.

The chain uses TRBV6-4 and TRBJ2-3, with TRBD2 as a possible D gene (5 bases). The CDR3 extends over 15 amino acids. CDR1 and CDR2 (germline): MRHNA, SNTAGT. V was shortened by 2 bases and J by 0 bases, with 9 bases between the two germline ends. The CDR3 DNA reads as TGTGCCAGCAGTGACGGAGGCTCTAGCACAGATACGCAGTATTTT. Its translation is CASSDGGSSTDTQYF.

This chain uses TRBV10-3 with TRBJ2-7; no clear D gene. This CDR3 has 14 residues. Between the trimmed V and J ends, which lost 2 bases and 0 bases, there was a span of 8 bases. The V gene's germline CDR1 is ENHRY and CDR2 SYGVKD. In DNA form, the CDR3 reads TGTGCCATCAGTGAGACCGCAGGCTCCTACGAGCAGTACTTC. It translates to CAISETAGSYEQYF.

The rearrangement uses TRBV5-1 and TRBJ2-1; weak D call: TRBD1 (5 bases). Germline CDR1 is SGHRS and CDR2 is YFSETQ. The CDR3 totals 17 residues. The V gene lost 0 bases and the J gene lost 2 bases, with 15 bases spanning the gap. The CDR3 DNA reads as TGCGCCAGCAGCTTGGAGGTCGGACAATCCCCCTACAATGAGCAGTTCTTC. It yields the protein CASSLEVGQSPYNEQFF.

This chain links TRBV4-3 with TRBJ1-3, with a possible D match to TRBD1 (5 bases). The V and J ends lost 1 base and 0 bases respectively, with 10 bases between them. The V gene's germline CDR1 is LGHNA and CDR2 YSLEER. CDR3 length: 16 residues. The CDR3 nucleotides read TGCGCCAGCAGCCAAGCAGGGCCCCACTCTGGAAACACCATATATTTT. This sequence encodes CASSQAGPHSGNTIYF.

The chain carries TRBV4-3 and TRBJ2-7; D gene ambiguous. The V gene lost 0 bases and the J gene lost 2 bases, with 11 bases spanning the gap. Per germline, CDR1 LGHNA and CDR2 YSLEER. CDR3 length: 15 amino acids. The CDR3, as DNA: TGCGCCAGCAGCCAAGATGCGGCCGTTGCCTACGAGCAGTACTTC. Its translation is CASSQDAAVAYEQYF.

The gene calls are TRBV15 and TRBJ2-7, with 8 bases identical to TRBD1. The CDR3 covers 19 residues. V trimming: 3 bases; J trimming: 4 bases; junction bases outside the gene matches: 20. Germline V gives CDR1 LNHNV, CDR2 YYDKDF (reference sequence). CDR3 amino acids: CATSSWTLGQGEITYEQYF. CDR3 in DNA: TGTGCCACCAGCAGTTGGACCTTAGGACAGGGTGAAATTACTTACGAGCAGTACTTC.